This paragraph reports one T cell receptor beta chain. What it binds is not known. Stable Graves' hyperthyroidism denoted no ophthalmopathy progression over 18 months. This record comes from a study of T cells in Graves' hyperthyroidism and ophthalmopathy. Study in general: Sampling of peripheral blood happened at initial diagnosis, prior to any treatment. Points from the study as a whole: The model identified upcoming ophthalmopathy a median about 7.1 months ahead of onset. Among clonotypes expanded in thyroid above 0.001, most were also found in blood.

J gave up 4 bases and V 7 bases, and 14 bases lay outside the gene matches. This CDR3 comprises 16 residues. Germline V gene data show CDR1 as MDHEN and CDR2 as SYDVKM. RNA transcripts provided the source from which TCR beta CDR3 regions were amplified. Initially, a first-round RT-PCR of the TCR CDR3 employed the HTBI primer set. TCRdb redid the calling of the multiplex PCR reads with MiXCR, one entry per CDR3 protein. The table has hundreds of thousands of distinct CDR3 sequences, 15% seen once. The V gene is TRBV28, the J gene TRBJ2-7, with 9 nucleotides matching TRBD1. The sequence derives from a woman aged 25 to 39 with Graves' hyperthyroidism. Sequences were obtained from blood. CDR3 loop: CASTCTLGQGRYEQYF. The CDR3, as DNA: TGTGCCAGCACCTGTACCCTCGGACAGGGGAGATACGAGCAGTACTTC.